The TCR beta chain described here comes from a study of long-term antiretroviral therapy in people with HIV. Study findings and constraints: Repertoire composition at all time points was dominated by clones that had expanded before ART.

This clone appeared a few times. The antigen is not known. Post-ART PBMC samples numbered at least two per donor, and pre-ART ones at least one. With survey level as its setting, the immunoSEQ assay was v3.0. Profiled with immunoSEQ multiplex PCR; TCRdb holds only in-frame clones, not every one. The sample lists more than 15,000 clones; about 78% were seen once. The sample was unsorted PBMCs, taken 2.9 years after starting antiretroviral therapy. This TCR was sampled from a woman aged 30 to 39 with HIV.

The CDR3 here is CASNTGGTEAFF. In nucleotides, the CDR3 is TGTGCCAGCAATACTGGGGGCACTGAAGCTTTCTTT. V gene TRBV6-5 combines with J gene TRBJ1-1, with D possibly matching TRBD1 (5 bases). Germline-derived CDR1 and CDR2 are MNHEY and SVGAGI. V shed 7 bases and J shed 4 bases, with 10 bases lying between them. The CDR3 is 12 residues long.